This T cell receptor beta chain was recorded in a study of blood T cell repertoires in COVID-19. Study-level background: The United States, Italy and Spain provided the acute and convalescent COVID-19 samples. Sample material is recorded as cDNA or gDNA derived from T cells, B-cell-depleted T cells, or PBMCs.

In the authors' workflow: By means of reference gene primer amplification, nucleated cell counts were estimated. Profiled with immunoSEQ multiplex PCR; TCRdb holds only in-frame clones, not every one. V and J calls and clone size come straight from that table; D and trimming were deduced from the DNA. The sample includes around 260,000 clones, around 86% of them seen just once. Looked up from germline, CDR1 is SGDLS and CDR2 is YYNGEE. CDR3 length: 14 residues. Trimming at V came to 1 base and at J to 8 bases, leaving 8 bases not matched to a gene. This TCR was recovered from a man aged 35 to 55 who had recovered from COVID-19. V is TRBV9 and J is TRBJ1-2; 7 bases align to TRBD1. Sequences were obtained from peripheral blood. CDR3 nucleotides: TGTGCCAGCAGCGTACTAAGGGACAGCAGAGGCTACACCTTC. Its translation is CASSVLRDSRGYTF.